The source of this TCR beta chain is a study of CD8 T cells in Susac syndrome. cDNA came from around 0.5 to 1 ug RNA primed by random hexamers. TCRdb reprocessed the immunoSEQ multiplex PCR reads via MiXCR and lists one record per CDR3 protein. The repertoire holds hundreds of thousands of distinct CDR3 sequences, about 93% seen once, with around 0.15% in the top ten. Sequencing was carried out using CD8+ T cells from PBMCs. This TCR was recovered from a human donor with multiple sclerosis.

The CDR3 bases are TGTGCCAGTAGTATAGATCCCGACACAGAGGAAGCTTTCTTT. Protein: CASSIDPDTEEAFF. This sequence joins TRBV19 and TRBJ1-1; unclear D gene. The CDR3 length is 14 residues. Trimming pared 0 bases from V and 8 bases from J, leaving 13 bases between. The germline V gene has CDR1 LNHDA and CDR2 SQIVND (reference sequence). Drawing the rest from reference TRBV19 and TRBJ1-1, the complete variable domain is DGGITQSPKYLFRKEGQNVTLSCEQNLNHDAMYWYRQDPGQGLRLIYYSQIVNDFQKGDIAEGYSVSREKKESFPLTVTSAQKNPTAFYLCASSIDPDTEEAFFGQGTRLTVV.